The T cell receptor (beta chain) under discussion was sequenced for a study of chemoradiotherapy in HPV16-positive cancers. About the study: A couple of HPV16-positive patients' cells yielded candidate HPV-specific clones and common motifs.

Study findings and constraints: Non-HPV-specific T cells did not expand in tumors during treatment, whereas candidate HPV-specific clones and E7-related motifs did. Only a couple of HPV16-positive patients supplied the functional HPV-specificity definition.

Concerning this clone itself: Its antigen is not known.

Over chemoradiotherapy, repertoires were sampled more than once. Data came from immunoSEQ multiplex PCR; TCRdb stores just in-frame clones and leaves some out. In the table there are approximately 17,000 clones, just under 70% of which are singletons. The CDR3 has 13 amino acids. The germline CDR1 and CDR2 sequences are SGHRS and YFSETQ. The ends were cut back, 0 bases at V and 5 bases at J, with 8 bases in the middle. The sequence derives from a human donor with HPV-associated anogenital cancer. The chain carries TRBV5-1 and TRBJ2-5; perhaps TRBD1 as D (5 bases). Sequencing was performed on tumor tissue, taken from a patient who underwent chemoradiotherapy. The DNA of the CDR3 is TGCGCCAGCAGCTTGGCAGGGCGGGAGACCCAGTACTTC. It specifies CASSLAGRETQYF.